These T cell receptor beta chains were read from a single sample in a study of T cells in Graves' hyperthyroidism and ophthalmopathy. TCRdb analysed the multiplex PCR reads with MiXCR anew, one entry per CDR3 protein. The sample comprises about 560,000 distinct CDR3 sequences, 16% of which are singletons, and around 18% rests with the top ten. Source material: blood. The receptors come from a woman between 18 and 29 years old with Graves' hyperthyroidism. CDR3s include the opening cysteine and the closing phenylalanine or tryptophan. D genes are given only for firm matches. Only some rows state a clone size, as once, few, many or a class for expanded clones.

d_call j_call clone_size v_call cdr3_aa cdr3_nt
TRBD2 TRBJ2-5 few TRBV13 CASSFGLAGQETQYF TGTGCCAGCAGCTTCGGACTAGCGGGCCAAGAGACCCAGTACTTC
NA TRBJ2-7 NA TRBV12-3/TRBV12-4 CASGRAGGFEQYF TGTGCCAGCGGGAGGGCAGGGGGGTTCGAGCAGTACTTC
NA TRBJ1-2 many TRBV18 CASSPPGRNYGYTF TGTGCCAGCTCACCACCGGGCCGTAACTATGGCTACACCTTC
NA TRBJ2-7 many TRBV2 CASSEAGHTSYEQYF TGTGCCAGCAGTGAGGCGGGACACACCTCCTACGAGCAGTACTTC
TRBD2 TRBJ2-3 few TRBV27 CASSFHRGGRSFTDTQYF TGTGCCAGCAGTTTCCATCGAGGCGGGAGGTCTTTTACAGATACGCAGTATTTT
TRBD2 TRBJ2-1 NA TRBV2 CASSEGTSYYNEQFF TGTGCCAGCAGTGAGGGGACTAGCTACTACAATGAGCAGTTCTTC
NA TRBJ2-2 NA TRBV29-1 CSVEPAGTNTGELFF TGCAGCGTTGAGCCAGCAGGAACGAACACCGGGGAGCTGTTTTTT
NA TRBJ2-3 NA TRBV4-1 CASSQGRGAGSSDTQYF TGCGCCAGCAGCCAAGGGCGCGGCGCCGGGAGCTCCGATACGCAGTATTTT
NA TRBJ2-1 many TRBV7-9 CASSRSGGNNEQFF TGTGCCAGCAGCCGTAGTGGGGGCAACAATGAGCAGTTCTTC
NA TRBJ1-3 NA TRBV19 CASSIDGLSGNTIYF TGTGCCAGTAGTATAGACGGCCTTTCTGGAAACACCATATATTTT
TRBD1 TRBJ1-1 many TRBV10-3 CAIRETGRDTGRTEAFF TGTGCCATCAGGGAGACAGGGAGGGATACGGGTCGGACTGAAGCTTTCTTT
TRBD1 TRBJ1-5 few TRBV19 CASSPTGSDQPQHF TGTGCCAGTAGTCCGACAGGGAGCGATCAGCCCCAGCATTTT
NA TRBJ1-6 few TRBV3-1 CASSQGPGASYNSPLHF TGTGCCAGCAGCCAAGGCCCTGGGGCGTCCTATAATTCACCCCTCCACTTT
TRBD2 TRBJ2-7 NA TRBV15 CATSRVGGGRNEQYF TGTGCCACCAGCAGAGTCGGGGGCGGGAGGAACGAGCAGTACTTC
NA TRBJ1-5 many TRBV3-1 CASSPDSSGAWAQHF TGTGCCAGCAGCCCAGACTCCTCAGGCGCGTGGGCCCAGCATTTT
TRBD2 TRBJ2-2 NA TRBV9 CASSGHPGLAGRTGELFF TGTGCCAGCAGCGGGCACCCGGGACTAGCGGGTCGCACCGGGGAGCTGTTTTTT
TRBD1 TRBJ1-1 many TRBV7-9 CASSLEGRGVAEAFF TGTGCCAGCAGCTTAGAAGGCAGGGGGGTCGCTGAAGCTTTCTTT
NA TRBJ1-2 NA TRBV27 CASSFTRRGGYTF TGTGCCAGCAGTTTTACCAGGCGAGGAGGCTACACCTTC
NA TRBJ1-3 many TRBV28 CATLQLSSGNTIYF TGTGCCACCTTACAGCTTTCCTCTGGAAACACCATATATTTT
NA TRBJ1-5 NA TRBV12-3/TRBV12-4 CASSSGGTGNQPQHF TGTGCCAGCAGTTCTGGGGGAACGGGGAATCAGCCCCAGCATTTT
NA TRBJ2-4 few TRBV7-8 CASSLGRENIQYF TGTGCCAGCAGCTTAGGACGGGAAAACATTCAGTACTTC
NA TRBJ2-5 NA TRBV5-4 CASTLGQLKETQYF TGTGCCAGCACCCTTGGACAGCTAAAAGAGACCCAGTACTTC
TRBD2 TRBJ2-7 NA TRBV19 CASSPRTSGSEQYF TGTGCCAGTAGTCCCAGGACTAGCGGGAGCGAGCAGTACTTC
NA TRBJ1-3 many TRBV5-1 CASSLRQSSGNTIYF TGCGCCAGCAGCTTGCGCCAGTCCTCTGGAAACACCATATATTTT
NA TRBJ1-1 NA TRBV27 CASSVQGRGYTEAFF TGTGCCAGCAGTGTGCAGGGGCGAGGTTACACTGAAGCTTTCTTT
NA TRBJ1-6 many TRBV28 CASRLRQASSYNSPLHF TGTGCCAGCAGGCTGAGACAAGCGAGCTCCTATAATTCACCCCTCCACTTT
NA TRBJ2-5 few TRBV15 CATSGDRGQETQYF TGTGCCACCAGCGGGGATAGGGGGCAAGAGACCCAGTACTTC
NA TRBJ2-7 few TRBV5-6 CASRRQYFYEQYF TGTGCCAGCAGAAGACAGTACTTCTACGAGCAGTACTTC
TRBD1 TRBJ2-1 NA TRBV7-6 CASSLPPDRNIEQFF TGTGCCAGCAGCCTTCCACCGGACAGGAATATTGAGCAGTTCTTC
NA TRBJ2-3 NA TRBV14 CASSRDFTEADTQYF TGTGCCAGCAGCCGGGACTTCACCGAGGCAGATACGCAGTATTTT
NA TRBJ1-2 few TRBV2 CASLDEGRCYTF TGTGCCAGCCTGGACGAGGGGAGGTGCTACACCTTC
TRBD2 TRBJ2-1 few TRBV4-2 CASSQATGLAGFDEQFF TGTGCCAGCAGCCAGGCGACAGGACTAGCGGGCTTTGATGAGCAGTTCTTC
TRBD2 TRBJ2-1 few TRBV29-1 CSVERGLGINEQFF TGCAGCGTTGAAAGAGGACTAGGGATCAATGAGCAGTTCTTC
TRBD1 TRBJ1-2 NA TRBV3-1 CASSRDSLPGYTF TGTGCCAGCAGCCGGGACAGTCTCCCGGGCTACACCTTC
TRBD1 TRBJ1-2 many TRBV6-1 CASRSPGQGARGYTF TGTGCCAGCAGATCTCCTGGACAGGGGGCGCGTGGCTACACCTTC